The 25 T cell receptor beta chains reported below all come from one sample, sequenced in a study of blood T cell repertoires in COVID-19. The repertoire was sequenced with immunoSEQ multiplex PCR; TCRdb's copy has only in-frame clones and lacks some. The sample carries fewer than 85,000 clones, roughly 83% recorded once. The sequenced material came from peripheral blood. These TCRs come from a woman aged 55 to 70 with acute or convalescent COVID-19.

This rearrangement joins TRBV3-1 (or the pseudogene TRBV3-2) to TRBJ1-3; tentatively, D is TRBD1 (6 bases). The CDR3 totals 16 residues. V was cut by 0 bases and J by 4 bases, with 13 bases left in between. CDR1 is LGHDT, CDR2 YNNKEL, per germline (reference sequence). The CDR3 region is CASSQETGRRGNTIYF. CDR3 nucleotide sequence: TGTGCCAGCAGCCAAGAAACAGGGAGAAGGGGAAACACCATATATTTT.

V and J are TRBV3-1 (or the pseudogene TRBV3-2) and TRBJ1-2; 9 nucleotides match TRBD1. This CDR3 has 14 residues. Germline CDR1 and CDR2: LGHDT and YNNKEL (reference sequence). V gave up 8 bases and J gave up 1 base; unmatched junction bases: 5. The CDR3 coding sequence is TGTGCCAGCGGTCGACAGGGGGGTAACTATGGCTACACCTTC. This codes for CASGRQGGNYGYTF.

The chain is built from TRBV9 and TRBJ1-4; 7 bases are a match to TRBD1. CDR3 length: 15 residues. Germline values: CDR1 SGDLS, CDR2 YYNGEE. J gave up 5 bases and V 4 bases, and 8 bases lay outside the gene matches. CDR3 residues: CASSPGRQGNEKLFF. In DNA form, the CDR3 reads TGTGCCAGCAGCCCGGGGAGACAGGGAAATGAAAAACTGTTTTTT.

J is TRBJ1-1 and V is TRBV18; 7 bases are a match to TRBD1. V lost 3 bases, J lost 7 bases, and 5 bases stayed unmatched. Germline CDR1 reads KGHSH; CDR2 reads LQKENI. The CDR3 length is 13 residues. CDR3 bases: TGTGCCAGCTCACCTTCACGACAGGGTGAAGCTTTCTTT. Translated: CASSPSRQGEAFF.

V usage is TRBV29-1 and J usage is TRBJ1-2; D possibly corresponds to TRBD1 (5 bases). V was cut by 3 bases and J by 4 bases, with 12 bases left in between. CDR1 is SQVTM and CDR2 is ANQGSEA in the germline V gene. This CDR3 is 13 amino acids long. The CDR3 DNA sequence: TGCAGCGTTGAGGGGGGGTCGGCCTATGGCTACACCTTC. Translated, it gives CSVEGGSAYGYTF. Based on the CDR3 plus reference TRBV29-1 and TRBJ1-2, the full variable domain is SAVISQKPSRDICQRGTSLTIQCQVDSQVTMMFWYRQQPGQSLTLIATANQGSEATYESGFVIDKFPISRPNLTFSTLTVSNMSPEDSSIYLCSVEGGSAYGYTFGSGTRLTVV.

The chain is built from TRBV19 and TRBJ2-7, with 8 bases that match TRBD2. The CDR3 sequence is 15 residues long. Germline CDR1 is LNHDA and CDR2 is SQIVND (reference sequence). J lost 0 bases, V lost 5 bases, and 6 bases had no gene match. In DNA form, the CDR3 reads TGTGCCAGTAGTCCCGGGGGGGGAGGCTCCTACGAGCAGTACTTC. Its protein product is CASSPGGGGSYEQYF.

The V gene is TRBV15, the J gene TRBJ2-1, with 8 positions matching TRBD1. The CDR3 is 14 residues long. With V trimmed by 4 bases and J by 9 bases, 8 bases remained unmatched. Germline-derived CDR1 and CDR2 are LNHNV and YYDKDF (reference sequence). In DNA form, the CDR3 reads TGTGCCACCAGCATACGGACAGGGAGAGGTGAGCAGTTCTTC. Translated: CATSIRTGRGEQFF.

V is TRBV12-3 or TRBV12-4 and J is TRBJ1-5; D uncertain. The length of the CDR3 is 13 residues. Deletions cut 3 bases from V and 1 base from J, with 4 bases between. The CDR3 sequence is CASSLGSNQPQHF. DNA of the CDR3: TGTGCCAGCAGTTTGGGCAGCAATCAGCCCCAGCATTTT.

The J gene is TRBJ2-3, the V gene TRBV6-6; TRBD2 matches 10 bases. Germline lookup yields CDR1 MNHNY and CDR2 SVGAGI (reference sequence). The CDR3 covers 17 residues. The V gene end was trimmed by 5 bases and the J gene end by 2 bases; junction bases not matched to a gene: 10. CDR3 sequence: CASSRLTSGSFTDTQYF. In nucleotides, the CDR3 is TGTGCCAGCAGTCGTTTGACTAGCGGGTCCTTCACAGATACGCAGTATTTT.

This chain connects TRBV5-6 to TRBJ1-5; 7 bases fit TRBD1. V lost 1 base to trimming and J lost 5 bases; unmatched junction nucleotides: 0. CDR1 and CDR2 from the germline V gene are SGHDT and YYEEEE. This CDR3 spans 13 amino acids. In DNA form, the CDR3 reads TGTGCCAGCAGCTTGACAGGGGATCAGCCCCAGCATTTT. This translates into CASSLTGDQPQHF. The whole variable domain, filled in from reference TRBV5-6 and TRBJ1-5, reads DAGVTQSPTHLIKTRGQQVTLRCSPKSGHDTVSWYQQALGQGPQFIFQYYEEEERQRGNFPDRFSGHQFPNYSSELNVNALLLGDSALYLCASSLTGDQPQHFGDGTRLSIL.

CDR3 amino acids: CAAKDTGIYGYTF. The CDR3 DNA reads TGTGCCGCTAAAGATACCGGGATCTATGGCTACACCTTC. The chain has TRBV19 and TRBJ1-2; D call uncertain. Germline loops: CDR1 LNHDA, CDR2 SQIVND (reference sequence). V was shortened by 11 bases and J by 4 bases, with 17 bases between the two germline ends. There are 13 residues in the CDR3.

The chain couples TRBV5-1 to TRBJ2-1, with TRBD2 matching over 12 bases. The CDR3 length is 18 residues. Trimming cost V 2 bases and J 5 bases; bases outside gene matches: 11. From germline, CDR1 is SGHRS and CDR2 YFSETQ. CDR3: CASSLTTLAGGLDNEQFF. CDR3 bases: TGCGCCAGCAGCTTAACCACCCTAGCGGGGGGGCTTGACAATGAGCAGTTCTTC.

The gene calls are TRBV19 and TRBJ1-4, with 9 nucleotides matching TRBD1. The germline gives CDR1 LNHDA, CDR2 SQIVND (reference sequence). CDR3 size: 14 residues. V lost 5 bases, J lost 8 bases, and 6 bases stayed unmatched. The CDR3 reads CASSLQGALEKLFF. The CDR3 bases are TGTGCCAGTAGTTTACAGGGGGCGCTGGAAAAACTGTTTTTT.

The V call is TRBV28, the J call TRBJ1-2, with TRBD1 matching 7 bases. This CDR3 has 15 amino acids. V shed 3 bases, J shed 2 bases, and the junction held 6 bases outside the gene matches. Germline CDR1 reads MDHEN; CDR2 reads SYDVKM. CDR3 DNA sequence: TGTGCCAGCAGTTTGGCGGCCAGGGGGAACTATGGCTACACCTTC. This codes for CASSLAARGNYGYTF.

CDR3 bases: TGTGCCAGCAGTGCAGGGGACAATCAGCCCCAGCATTTT. This gives the protein CASSAGDNQPQHF. This chain uses TRBV4-2 with TRBJ1-5; weak D call: TRBD1 (6 bases). Germline V lookup: CDR1 LGHNA, CDR2 YNFKEQ. The V and J ends lost 6 bases and 3 bases respectively, with 9 bases between them. The CDR3 has 13 residues.

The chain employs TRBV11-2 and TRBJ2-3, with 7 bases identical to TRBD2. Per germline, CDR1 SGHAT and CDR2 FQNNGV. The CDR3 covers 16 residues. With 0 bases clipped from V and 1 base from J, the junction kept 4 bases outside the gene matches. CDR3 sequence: CASSLDYRGGTDTQYF. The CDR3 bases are TGTGCCAGCAGCTTAGATTACCGGGGGGGCACAGATACGCAGTATTTT. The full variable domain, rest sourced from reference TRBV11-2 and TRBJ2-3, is EAGVAQSPRYKIIEKRQSVAFWCNPISGHATLYWYQQILGQGPKLLIQFQNNGVVDDSQLPKDRFSAERLKGVDSTLKIQPAKLEDSAVYLCASSLDYRGGTDTQYFGPGTRLTVL.

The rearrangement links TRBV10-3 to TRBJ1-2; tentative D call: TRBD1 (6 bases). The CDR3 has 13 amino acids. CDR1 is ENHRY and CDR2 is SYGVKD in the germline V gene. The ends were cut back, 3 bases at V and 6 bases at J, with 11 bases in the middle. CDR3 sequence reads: CAISDRGDNGYTF. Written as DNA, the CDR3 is TGTGCCATCAGTGACAGGGGCGATAATGGCTACACCTTC.

The CDR3 reads CASSDRGLPNSEQYF. Here the CDR3 DNA reads TGTGCCAGCAGTGACCGGGGACTACCTAACAGTGAGCAGTACTTC. The rearrangement uses TRBV27 and TRBJ2-7; 7 positions match TRBD2. CDR1 and CDR2 from the germline V gene are MNHEY and SMNVEV (reference sequence). The J segment lost 7 bases and the V segment lost 5 bases, leaving 14 bases of the junction unmatched. This CDR3 has 15 residues.

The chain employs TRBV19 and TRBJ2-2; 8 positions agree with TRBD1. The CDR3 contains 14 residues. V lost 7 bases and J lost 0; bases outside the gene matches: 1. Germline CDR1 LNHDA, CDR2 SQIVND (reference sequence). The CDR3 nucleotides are TGTGCCAGTAAGGACAGGGCGAACACCGGGGAGCTGTTTTTT. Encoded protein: CASKDRANTGELFF.

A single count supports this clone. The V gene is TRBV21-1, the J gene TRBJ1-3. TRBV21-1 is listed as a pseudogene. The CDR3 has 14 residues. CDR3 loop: CASSPRWRGNTIYF. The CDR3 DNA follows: TGTGCCAGCAGCCCACGGTGGCGGGGGAACACCATATATTTT.

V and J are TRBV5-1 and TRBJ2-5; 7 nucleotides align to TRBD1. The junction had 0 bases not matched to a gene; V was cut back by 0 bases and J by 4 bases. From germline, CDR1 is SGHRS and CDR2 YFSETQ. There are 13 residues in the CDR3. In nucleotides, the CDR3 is TGCGCCAGCAGCTTGGACAGGGGAGAGACCCAGTACTTC. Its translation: CASSLDRGETQYF.

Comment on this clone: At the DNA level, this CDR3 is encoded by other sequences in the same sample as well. The CDR3 spells CATSDLSGNQPQHF. DNA of the CDR3: TGTGCCACCAGTGATTTGTCCGGGAATCAGCCCCAGCATTTT. The gene calls are TRBV24-1 and TRBJ1-5; unclear D gene. There are 14 residues in the CDR3. V gave up 0 bases and J gave up 4 bases, with 6 bases separating them. Per the germline V gene, CDR1 is KGHDR and CDR2 is SFDVKD.

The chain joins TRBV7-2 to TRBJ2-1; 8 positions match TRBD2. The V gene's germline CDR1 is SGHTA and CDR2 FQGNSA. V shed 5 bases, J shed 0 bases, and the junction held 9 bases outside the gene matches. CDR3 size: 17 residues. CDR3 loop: CASSDTLAAHSYNEQFF. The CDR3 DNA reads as TGTGCCAGCAGCGATACACTAGCGGCCCACTCCTACAATGAGCAGTTCTTC.

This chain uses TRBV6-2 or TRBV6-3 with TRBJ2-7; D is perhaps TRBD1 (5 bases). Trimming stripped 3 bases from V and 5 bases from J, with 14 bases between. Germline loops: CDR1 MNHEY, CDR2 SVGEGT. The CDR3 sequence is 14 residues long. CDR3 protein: CASSYRQGAHEQYF. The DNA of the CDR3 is TGTGCCAGCAGTTATCGGCAGGGTGCCCACGAGCAGTACTTC.

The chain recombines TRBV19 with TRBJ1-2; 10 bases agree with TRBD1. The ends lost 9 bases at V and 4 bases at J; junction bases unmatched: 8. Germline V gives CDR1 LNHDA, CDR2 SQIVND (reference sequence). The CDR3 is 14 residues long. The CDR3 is CASRKTGGIYGYTF. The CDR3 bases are TGTGCCAGCAGAAAGACAGGGGGCATCTATGGCTACACCTTC. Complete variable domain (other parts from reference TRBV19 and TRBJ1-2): DGGITQSPKYLFRKEGQNVTLSCEQNLNHDAMYWYRQDPGQGLRLIYYSQIVNDFQKGDIAEGYSVSREKKESFPLTVTSAQKNPTAFYLCASRKTGGIYGYTFGSGTRLTVV.